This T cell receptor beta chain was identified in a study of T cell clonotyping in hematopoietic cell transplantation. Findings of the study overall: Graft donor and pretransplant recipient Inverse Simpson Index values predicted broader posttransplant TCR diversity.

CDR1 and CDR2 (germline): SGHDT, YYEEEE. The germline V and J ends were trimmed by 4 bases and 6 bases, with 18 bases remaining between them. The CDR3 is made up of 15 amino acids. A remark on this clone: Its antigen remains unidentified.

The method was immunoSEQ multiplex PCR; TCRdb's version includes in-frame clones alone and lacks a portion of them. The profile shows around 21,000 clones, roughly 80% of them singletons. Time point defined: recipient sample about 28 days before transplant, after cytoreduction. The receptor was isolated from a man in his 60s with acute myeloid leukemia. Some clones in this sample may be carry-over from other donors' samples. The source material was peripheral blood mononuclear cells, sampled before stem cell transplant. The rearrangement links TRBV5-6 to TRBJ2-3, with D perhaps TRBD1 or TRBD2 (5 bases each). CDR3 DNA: TGTGCCAGCAGCCACTTCCGGGACGGCCCGGATACGCAGTATTTT. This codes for CASSHFRDGPDTQYF.